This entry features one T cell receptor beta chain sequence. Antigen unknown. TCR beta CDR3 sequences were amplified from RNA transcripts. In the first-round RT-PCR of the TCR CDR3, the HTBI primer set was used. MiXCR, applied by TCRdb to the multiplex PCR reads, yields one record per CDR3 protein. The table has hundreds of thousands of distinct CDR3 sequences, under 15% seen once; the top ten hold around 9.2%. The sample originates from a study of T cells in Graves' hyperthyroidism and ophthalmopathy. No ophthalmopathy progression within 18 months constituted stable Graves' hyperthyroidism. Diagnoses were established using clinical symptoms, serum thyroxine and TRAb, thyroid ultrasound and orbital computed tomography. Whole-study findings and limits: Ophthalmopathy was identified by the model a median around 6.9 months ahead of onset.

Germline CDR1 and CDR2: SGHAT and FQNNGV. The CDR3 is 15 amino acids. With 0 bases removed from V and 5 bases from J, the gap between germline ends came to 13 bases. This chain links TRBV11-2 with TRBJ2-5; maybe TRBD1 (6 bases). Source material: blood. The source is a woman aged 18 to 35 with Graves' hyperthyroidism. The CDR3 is CASSLEAGDGETQYF. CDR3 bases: TGTGCCAGCAGCTTAGAAGCAGGGGATGGCGAGACCCAGTACTTC.